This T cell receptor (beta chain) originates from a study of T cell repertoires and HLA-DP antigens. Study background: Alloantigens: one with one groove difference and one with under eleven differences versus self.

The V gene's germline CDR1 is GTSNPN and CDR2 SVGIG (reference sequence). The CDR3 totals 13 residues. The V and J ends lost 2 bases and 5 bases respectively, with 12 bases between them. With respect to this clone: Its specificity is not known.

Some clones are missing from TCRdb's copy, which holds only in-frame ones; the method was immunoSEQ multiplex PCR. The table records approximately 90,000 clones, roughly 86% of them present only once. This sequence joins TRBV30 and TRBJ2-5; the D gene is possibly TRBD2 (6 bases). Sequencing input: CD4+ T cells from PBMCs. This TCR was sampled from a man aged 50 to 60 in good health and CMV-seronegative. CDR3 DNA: TGTGCCTGGAGTATCGGGCGGGACGAGACCCAGTACTTC. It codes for CAWSIGRDETQYF.